This T cell receptor (beta chain) was identified in a study of T-cell reconstitution after alpha-beta-depleted transplantation in children. Unique molecular identifiers were used to barcode this TCRbeta library. TCRdb reprocessed the PCR reads with MiXCR, giving one entry per CDR3 protein. The profile covers 700,000 or so distinct CDR3 sequences, with around 13% appearing a single time and 0.65% to 0.9% taken by the ten largest. A few counts support this clonotype. Its antigen is unknown. Regarding the study as a whole: Where alpha-beta T cells came from about two months after transplant was reportedly several hundred expanded graft clones. There were some patients whose high TCRbeta diversity at day 60 came from surviving recipient T cells and thymic progenitors. Newly produced T cells mostly provided counts and TCRbeta diversity after one year, as hyperexpanded clones declined.

After removal of 5 bases from V and 3 bases from J, the junction contained 11 bases not matched to a gene. CDR1 is SGHTA, CDR2 FQGNSA, per germline. The CDR3 is 17 residues long. Here the sequenced sample was PBMCs, taken before TCRalphabeta/CD19-depleted stem cell transplant. This sequence originates from a girl aged 2 to 10 with congenital amegakaryocytic thrombocytopenia, due to receive a stem cell transplant. The chain employs TRBV7-2 and TRBJ2-2, with 8 bases lining up with TRBD1. The DNA for the CDR3 is TGTGCCAGCAGCCGACCCGGACAGGGCGGATACACCGGGGAGCTGTTTTTT. Encoded protein: CASSRPGQGGYTGELFF.